This passage covers 8 T cell receptor beta chains from one sample sequenced in a study of shared clonotypes between healthy human individuals. Repertoires were generated with immunoSEQ multiplex PCR, while TCRdb's copy carries only in-frame clones and drops some. This repertoire shows about 680,000 clones, 73% found once; its top ten account for more than 1.5%. Sequencing was carried out using memory CD4+ T cells sorted from blood. Subset of the sample: CD45RA-negative fraction. These receptors all come from a woman in her thirties in good health.

The V and J genes are TRBV15 and TRBJ1-5, with no clear D. The length of the CDR3 is 13 residues. The germline gives CDR1 LNHNV, CDR2 YYDKDF (reference sequence). V was shortened by 5 bases and J by 0 bases, with 5 bases between the two germline ends. For the CDR3, the DNA is TGTGCCACCAGCCCAAATAGCAATCAGCCCCAGCATTTT. Its protein is CATSPNSNQPQHF.

This clone was observed a few times. The chain combines TRBV6-1 with TRBJ2-5; perhaps TRBD1 as D (6 bases). V dropped 2 bases and J dropped 3 bases, with 16 bases sitting between them. This CDR3 has 16 residues. Per germline, CDR1 MNHNS and CDR2 SASEGT. This CDR3 reads CASSERLGDKEETQYF. Here the CDR3 DNA reads TGTGCCAGCAGTGAAAGGTTGGGGGACAAGGAAGAGACCCAGTACTTC.

This clone was counted at least ten times. V gene TRBV2 combines with J gene TRBJ2-7, with D perhaps assigned TRBD1 or TRBD2 (5 bases each). Germline CDR1 and CDR2: SNHLY and FYNNEI. This CDR3 spans 18 amino acids. Deletions cut 4 bases from V and 3 bases from J, with 25 bases between. This CDR3 is CASSGGSTDSSFIYEQYF. The CDR3 DNA is TGTGCCAGCAGTGGAGGGTCTACCGACAGTAGCTTCATCTACGAGCAGTACTTC.

This chain links TRBV2 with TRBJ1-5; no reliable D call. V was shortened by 7 bases and J by 3 bases, with 13 bases between the two germline ends. The CDR3 has 14 residues. Per the germline V gene, CDR1 is SNHLY and CDR2 is FYNNEI. CDR3 coding DNA: TGTGCCAGCACTAGGGTACAAACCAATCAGCCCCAGCATTTT. Translation: CASTRVQTNQPQHF.

V and J are TRBV5-4 and TRBJ1-3; a weak D match, TRBD1 (5 bases). From germline, CDR1 is SGHNT and CDR2 YYREEE (reference sequence). This CDR3 spans 16 amino acids. Trimming pared 4 bases from V and 2 bases from J, leaving 16 bases between. The CDR3 DNA reads as TGTGCCAGCAGCACGGGGACCGTGGTTCCTGGAAACACCATATATTTT. It encodes CASSTGTVVPGNTIYF.

The chain has TRBV5-1 and TRBJ1-4; D is ambiguous. CDR1 SGHRS and CDR2 YFSETQ come from the germline V gene. This CDR3 spans 16 amino acids. The V end was cut by 2 bases, the J end by 0 bases, with 11 bases between. The CDR3 DNA sequence: TGCGCCAGCAGCTTTTCAGGAACTTCAACTAATGAAAAACTGTTTTTT. It specifies CASSFSGTSTNEKLFF. Based on the CDR3 plus reference TRBV5-1 and TRBJ1-4, the full variable domain is KAGVTQTPRYLIKTRGQQVTLSCSPISGHRSVSWYQQTPGQGLQFLFEYFSETQRNKGNFPGRFSGRQFSNSRSEMNVSTLELGDSALYLCASSFSGTSTNEKLFFGSGTQLSVL.

The chain couples TRBV11-2 to TRBJ2-5; 8 nucleotides line up with TRBD2. Losses at the gene ends were 6 bases for V and 5 bases for J; bases not matched to a gene: 17. The CDR3 is 17 residues long. CDR1 SGHAT and CDR2 FQNNGV come from the germline V gene. CDR3 sequence (DNA): TGTGCCAGCAGTCGTTGGGGATTAGCGGGGACGGGGGAGACCCAGTACTTC. Its protein product is CASSRWGLAGTGETQYF.

Remarks on this clone: This sample also contains other DNA sequences that code for the same CDR3. This rearrangement joins TRBV6-6 to TRBJ1-2; tentatively, D is TRBD1 (5 bases). V was shortened by 0 bases and J by 2 bases, with 7 bases between the two germline ends. The CDR3 contains 14 residues. In germline, CDR1 is MNHNY, CDR2 SVGAGI (reference sequence). The CDR3 is CASSYSEGNYGYTF. For the CDR3, the DNA is TGTGCCAGCAGTTACTCGGAGGGGAACTATGGCTACACCTTC.